This TCR beta chain was sequenced in a study of cytomegalovirus exposure and HLA in healthy donors. Study-wide results and limits: Some V segments (TRBV6-2 and TRBV6-3 among them) were excluded as indistinguishable. Later analysis suggested most CMV-associated TCR beta chains were HLA-restricted.

Germline V lookup: CDR1 SQVTM, CDR2 ANQGSEA. The CDR3 is made up of 13 amino acids. Trimming took off 0 bases at V and 7 bases at J, with 12 bases between the two ends. Those who donated were healthy bone marrow donors. A note on this clone: Its matching antigen is unknown.

The PCR used 60 Vbeta and 13 Jbeta primers. Here immunoSEQ multiplex PCR was the method, and the copy in TCRdb shows in-frame clones only, minus some. Seen here are 95,000 to 100,000 clones, over 70% observed once, and the top ten hold over 9.5%. This TCR derives from a man aged 45-65 years in good health and CMV-seronegative. The chain links TRBV29-1 to TRBJ2-5, with D perhaps TRBD1 (6 bases). The sample taken for sequencing was PBMCs. The CDR3 DNA reads TGCAGCGTTGAAGAAACCCCCAGGGGGACCCAGTACTTC. Amino acid sequence: CSVEETPRGTQYF. The whole variable domain, remainder taken from reference TRBV29-1 and TRBJ2-5, is SAVISQKPSRDICQRGTSLTIQCQVDSQVTMMFWYRQQPGQSLTLIATANQGSEATYESGFVIDKFPISRPNLTFSTLTVSNMSPEDSSIYLCSVEETPRGTQYFGPGTRLLVL.